The rows below give T cell receptor beta chains drawn from one sample of a study of T cell responses to AZD1222 COVID-19 vaccine. Only in-frame clones appear in the TCRdb table, and some are missing; sequencing was by immunoSEQ multiplex PCR. The sample includes roughly 79,000 clones, around 73% seen only once; the top ten take roughly 20%. The source material was peripheral blood, sampled on day 0 of AZD1222 vaccination. Receptor source: an adult in good health. The CDR3 runs from the conserved cysteine through the conserved F or W. The order of the fields is J gene, D gene, clone size, V gene, CDR3 DNA, CDR3 protein. A D gene is named only where the DNA matches it firmly. Clone size is not always given. Where it is, it says once, few, many or a class for expanded clones.

j_call: TRBJ2-2
d_call: NA
clone_size: once
v_call: TRBV7-8
cdr3_nt: TGTGCCAGCAGCCCCCGTAGGGCGCCCGGGGAGCTGTTTTTT
cdr3_aa: CASSPRRAPGELFF

j_call: TRBJ1-2
d_call: NA
clone_size: NA
v_call: TRBV28
cdr3_nt: TGTGCCAGCATTTCACTTCTAGGAGGGGCAGGAGGCTACACCTTC
cdr3_aa: CASISLLGGAGGYTF

j_call: TRBJ2-6
d_call: TRBD1
clone_size: few
v_call: TRBV19
cdr3_nt: TGTGCCAGTAGTATAGATCCCCCGACAGGGATTGAAGCTGGGGCCAACGTCCTGACTTTC
cdr3_aa: CASSIDPPTGIEAGANVLTF

j_call: TRBJ2-2
d_call: TRBD2
clone_size: NA
v_call: TRBV6-4
cdr3_nt: TGTGCCAGCAGTGAGACTAGCGGGAGTAGTCACACCGGGGAGCTGTTTTTT
cdr3_aa: CASSETSGSSHTGELFF

j_call: TRBJ2-1
d_call: TRBD2
clone_size: NA
v_call: TRBV24-1
cdr3_nt: TGTGCCACCAGTGATTACAGTCGACTAGCGGGAGGTGAGCAGTTCTTC
cdr3_aa: CATSDYSRLAGGEQFF

j_call: TRBJ2-1
d_call: TRBD1
clone_size: NA
v_call: TRBV9
cdr3_nt: TGTGCCAGCAGCCTAGTAAAAGGACAGGGACTGGGGGGCTCCTACAATGAGCAGTTCTTC
cdr3_aa: CASSLVKGQGLGGSYNEQFF

j_call: TRBJ2-7
d_call: TRBD2
clone_size: NA
v_call: TRBV6-2/TRBV6-3
cdr3_nt: TGTGCCAGCAGTAATAGCGGGAGTCTAAACGAGCAGTACTTC
cdr3_aa: CASSNSGSLNEQYF

j_call: TRBJ2-7
d_call: NA
clone_size: NA
v_call: TRBV9
cdr3_nt: TGTGCCAGCGGGGGGACGAACCTTTACGAGCAGTACTTC
cdr3_aa: CASGGTNLYEQYF

j_call: TRBJ1-2
d_call: TRBD1
clone_size: NA
v_call: TRBV28
cdr3_nt: TGTGCCAGCAGTCTCCGACAGGGGGCGAACACCTTC
cdr3_aa: CASSLRQGANTF

j_call: TRBJ2-3
d_call: TRBD2
clone_size: NA
v_call: TRBV4-3
cdr3_nt: TGCGCCAGCAGCCAATCACTAGCGGGAGTGGCAGATACGCAGTATTTT
cdr3_aa: CASSQSLAGVADTQYF

j_call: TRBJ2-7
d_call: NA
clone_size: NA
v_call: TRBV6-6
cdr3_nt: TGTGCCAGTGCGGGACAAGGCTACGAGCAGTACTTC
cdr3_aa: CASAGQGYEQYF

j_call: TRBJ2-7
d_call: TRBD2
clone_size: few
v_call: TRBV5-6
cdr3_nt: TGTGCCAGCAGCTCTATCGGGGGGGACGAGCAGTACTTC
cdr3_aa: CASSSIGGDEQYF

j_call: TRBJ2-5
d_call: NA
clone_size: NA
v_call: TRBV5-5
cdr3_nt: TGTGCCAGCAGGGGGGGCTTTTCCACGGAGACCCAGTACTTC
cdr3_aa: CASRGGFSTETQYF

j_call: TRBJ2-7
d_call: TRBD1
clone_size: NA
v_call: TRBV5-4
cdr3_nt: TGTGCCAGCAGCCAGGACAGGATGTACGAGCAGTACTTC
cdr3_aa: CASSQDRMYEQYF

j_call: TRBJ2-3
d_call: NA
clone_size: NA
v_call: TRBV4-3
cdr3_nt: TGCGCCAGCAGCCAAGCGGCATATAGCACAGATACGCAGTATTTT
cdr3_aa: CASSQAAYSTDTQYF

j_call: TRBJ1-5
d_call: TRBD1
clone_size: NA
v_call: TRBV19
cdr3_nt: TGTGCCAGTAATGCAGGGGGGACGGGTCAGCCCCAGCATTTT
cdr3_aa: CASNAGGTGQPQHF

j_call: TRBJ2-7
d_call: TRBD1
clone_size: NA
v_call: TRBV23-1
cdr3_nt: TGCGCCAGCAGTCAATCGGCCCACTTCCCGGGACAGGGTTTCTACGAGCAGTACTTC
cdr3_aa: CASSQSAHFPGQGFYEQYF

j_call: TRBJ2-7
d_call: TRBD2
clone_size: NA
v_call: TRBV7-9
cdr3_nt: TGTGCCAGCAGCTTCATAGCGGGGAGCTCCTACGAGCAGTACTTC
cdr3_aa: CASSFIAGSSYEQYF

j_call: TRBJ1-1
d_call: NA
clone_size: NA
v_call: TRBV4-2
cdr3_nt: TGTGCCAGCAGCCAAGAGCAGGGGAGGAACACTGAAGCTTTCTTT
cdr3_aa: CASSQEQGRNTEAFF

j_call: TRBJ1-5
d_call: NA
clone_size: NA
v_call: TRBV4-1
cdr3_nt: TGCGCCAGCAGCCCCGGACCAGAGAAGCCCCAGCATTTT
cdr3_aa: CASSPGPEKPQHF

j_call: TRBJ2-3
d_call: TRBD1
clone_size: NA
v_call: TRBV10-3
cdr3_nt: TGTGCCATCAGTGATTGGACAGGGACGGTGGCAGATACGCAGTATTTT
cdr3_aa: CAISDWTGTVADTQYF

j_call: TRBJ2-5
d_call: NA
clone_size: NA
v_call: TRBV5-5
cdr3_nt: TGTGCCAGCAGCTTCCTTTTCGGGGGAGAAGAGACCCAGTACTTC
cdr3_aa: CASSFLFGGEETQYF

j_call: TRBJ1-1
d_call: NA
clone_size: NA
v_call: TRBV7-9
cdr3_nt: TGTGCCAGCAGCTTAGCCGACAGAAACACTGAAGCTTTCTTT
cdr3_aa: CASSLADRNTEAFF

j_call: TRBJ1-6
d_call: NA
clone_size: few
v_call: TRBV18
cdr3_nt: TGTGCCAGCTCATCGGACAGAAATTCACCCCTCCACTTT
cdr3_aa: CASSSDRNSPLHF

j_call: TRBJ1-5
d_call: TRBD1
clone_size: NA
v_call: TRBV5-1
cdr3_nt: TGCGCCAGCAGCTTGGGCTCGACAGGGTGGGTGAGCAATCAGCCCCAGCATTTT
cdr3_aa: CASSLGSTGWVSNQPQHF

j_call: TRBJ2-1
d_call: TRBD2
clone_size: NA
v_call: TRBV27
cdr3_nt: TGTGCCAGCAGCCAGCGTAGCGGGACTTCCTACAATGAGCAGTTCTTC
cdr3_aa: CASSQRSGTSYNEQFF

j_call: TRBJ2-2
d_call: NA
clone_size: NA
v_call: TRBV5-5
cdr3_nt: TGTGCCAGCAGCTTGGCGGATTGGGGGGCAATGAACACCGGGGAGCTGTTTTTT
cdr3_aa: CASSLADWGAMNTGELFF

j_call: TRBJ2-5
d_call: NA
clone_size: NA
v_call: TRBV11-3
cdr3_nt: TGTGCCAGCAGCTTAGACCAAGAGACCCAGTACTTC
cdr3_aa: CASSLDQETQYF